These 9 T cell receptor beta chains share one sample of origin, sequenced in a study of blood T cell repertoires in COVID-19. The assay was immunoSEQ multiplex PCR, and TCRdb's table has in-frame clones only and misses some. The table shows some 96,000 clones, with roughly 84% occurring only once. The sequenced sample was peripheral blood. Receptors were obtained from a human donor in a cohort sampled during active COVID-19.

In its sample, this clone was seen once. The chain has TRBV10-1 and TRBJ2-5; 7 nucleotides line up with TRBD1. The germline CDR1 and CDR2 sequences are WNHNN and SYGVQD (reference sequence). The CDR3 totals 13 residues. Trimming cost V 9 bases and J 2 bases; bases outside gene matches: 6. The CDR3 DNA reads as TGCGCCAGTGCCCGGGACAGACAAGAGACCCAGTACTTC. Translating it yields CASARDRQETQYF.

CDR3 nucleotide sequence: TGCAGCGTTGAAACAGGGGACTATGGCTACACCTTC. It is translated as CSVETGDYGYTF. The chain links TRBV29-1 to TRBJ1-2, with 7 bases lining up with TRBD1. The V gene end was trimmed by 2 bases and the J gene end by 3 bases; junction bases not matched to a gene: 0. This CDR3 has 12 amino acids. Germline CDR1 and CDR2: SQVTM and ANQGSEA.

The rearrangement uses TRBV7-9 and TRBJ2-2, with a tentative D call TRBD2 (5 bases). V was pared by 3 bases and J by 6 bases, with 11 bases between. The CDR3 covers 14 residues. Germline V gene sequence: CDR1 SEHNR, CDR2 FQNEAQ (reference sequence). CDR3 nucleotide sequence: TGTGCCAGCAGCTTGCTAGCTGTGGCCGGGGAGCTGTTTTTT. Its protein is CASSLLAVAGELFF.

CDR3 sequence (DNA): TGCGCCAGCAGCGTAGGTGGGGCGGTATACGAGCAGTACTTC. It encodes CASSVGGAVYEQYF. This chain joins TRBV5-1 and TRBJ2-7, with D possibly matching TRBD1 (5 bases). The CDR3 contains 14 residues. The germline gives CDR1 SGHRS, CDR2 YFSETQ. Trimming left V 4 bases short and J 4 bases short, with 15 bases between.

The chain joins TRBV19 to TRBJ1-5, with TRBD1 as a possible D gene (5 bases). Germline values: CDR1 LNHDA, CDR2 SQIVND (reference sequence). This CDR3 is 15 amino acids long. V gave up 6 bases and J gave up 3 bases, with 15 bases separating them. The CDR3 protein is CASSNAGGDNQPQHF. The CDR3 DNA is TGTGCCAGTAGCAATGCTGGGGGGGACAATCAGCCCCAGCATTTT.

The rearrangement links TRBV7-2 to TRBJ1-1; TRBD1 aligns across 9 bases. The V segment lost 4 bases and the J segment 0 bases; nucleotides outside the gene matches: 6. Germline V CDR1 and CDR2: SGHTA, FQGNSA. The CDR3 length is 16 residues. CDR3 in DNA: TGTGCCAGCAGCTGGGGACAGGGATACATGAACACTGAAGCTTTCTTT. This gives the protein CASSWGQGYMNTEAFF.

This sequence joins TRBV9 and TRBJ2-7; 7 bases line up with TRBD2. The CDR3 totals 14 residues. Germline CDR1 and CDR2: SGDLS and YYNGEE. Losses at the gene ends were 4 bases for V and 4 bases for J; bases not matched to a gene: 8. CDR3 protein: CASSPPGGSYEQYF. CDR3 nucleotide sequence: TGTGCCAGCAGCCCACCGGGGGGATCTTACGAGCAGTACTTC.

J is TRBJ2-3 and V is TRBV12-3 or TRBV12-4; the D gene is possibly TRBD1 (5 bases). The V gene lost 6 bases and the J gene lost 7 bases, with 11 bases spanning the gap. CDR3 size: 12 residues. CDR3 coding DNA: TGTGCCAGCAGCGTAAGGGGTAATACGCAGTATTTT. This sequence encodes CASSVRGNTQYF.

CDR3 nucleotides: TGTGCCAGCAGTTTGCGGGGGGCCAAAAACATTCAGTACTTC. Translating it yields CASSLRGAKNIQYF. The rearrangement uses TRBV27 and TRBJ2-4; 7 bases map to TRBD2. The CDR3 loop spans 14 amino acids. The V and J ends lost 3 bases and 1 base, in that order; junction bases with no gene match: 0. Per germline, CDR1 MNHEY and CDR2 SMNVEV (reference sequence).